The entry below gives a single T cell receptor beta chain sequence along with its context. The antigen remains undetermined. The protocol was immunoSEQ multiplex PCR, while the TCRdb copy is restricted to in-frame clones and leaves out a portion. The sample lists some 2 million clones; approximately 95% were seen once. The ends were cut back, 2 bases at V and 3 bases at J, with 17 bases in the middle. In germline, CDR1 is LGHNT, CDR2 FRNRAP. The CDR3 is 16 residues long. The sample belongs to a study of shared clonotypes between healthy human individuals. Whole-study findings and limits: The study sampled only blood, and tissue repertoires likely differ. The rarefaction results pointed to incomplete sorted-subset sequencing despite large depth. Naive CD4 clonotypes overlapped across several donors at approximately 5.3%. Against clonotypes common to all four donors, non-shared ones had lower generation probabilities.

The TCR sequence derives from a man younger than 35 in good health. This sequence joins TRBV12-5 and TRBJ2-7; D is possibly TRBD1 (5 bases). Sequencing was carried out using naive CD4+ T cells sorted from blood. Subset reported: CD45RA+ positively selected. The CDR3 region has the DNA TGTGCTAGTGGTTTGCCCCGACAGTTAATTGGCTACGAGCAGTACTTC. Its translation is CASGLPRQLIGYEQYF.